This TCR beta chain is drawn from a study of shared clonotypes between healthy human individuals. The study's findings and limits: Richness estimates generally favored naive over memory subsets.

The germline V gene encodes CDR1 SGHAT and CDR2 FQNNGV. Losses at the gene ends were 4 bases for V and 5 bases for J; bases not matched to a gene: 11. The CDR3 loop spans 16 amino acids. Several immunoSEQ plates received, in even portions, the genomic DNA of each subset. TCRdb keeps only in-frame clones here, not all; method: immunoSEQ multiplex PCR. The sample shows about 800,000 clones, about 96% of them seen only once. Remarks on this clone: Antigen unknown.

CD8 cells classed as naive were CD45RO-negative and positively selected for CCR7, excluding terminally differentiated effector memory CD45RA+ cells. This TCR was recovered from a man between 25 and 39 years old in good health. The sample consisted of naive CD8+ T cells sorted from blood. The chain links TRBV11-2 to TRBJ1-1, with 9 bases matching TRBD1. This chain's CDR3 is CASSSHPGQGVTEAFF. The CDR3 bases are TGTGCCAGCAGCTCACATCCGGGACAGGGCGTGACTGAAGCTTTCTTT.